Each of the 22 T cell receptor beta chains below was sequenced from the same sample in a study of shared clonotypes between healthy human individuals. The method was immunoSEQ multiplex PCR; TCRdb's version includes in-frame clones alone and lacks a portion of them. The sample lists roughly 450,000 clones, 79% occurring once. What was sequenced was PBMCs. Receptors originate from a woman between 35 and 50 years old in good health. Some clones in this sample may be carry-over from other donors' samples.

V usage is TRBV28 and J usage is TRBJ2-1; weak D call: TRBD1 (6 bases). With 5 bases removed from V and 4 bases from J, the gap between germline ends came to 9 bases. CDR1 is MDHEN and CDR2 is SYDVKM in the germline V gene. This CDR3 spans 13 amino acids. The CDR3 region has the DNA TGTGCCAGCAGTCTTGACAGGTACAATGAGCAGTTCTTC. This translates into CASSLDRYNEQFF.

V and J are TRBV4-2 and TRBJ2-7; 7 nucleotides match TRBD1. The junction had 7 bases not matched to a gene; V was cut back by 4 bases and J by 4 bases. The CDR3 spans 14 residues. CDR1 is LGHNA and CDR2 is YNFKEQ in the germline V gene. The CDR3 DNA is TGTGCCAGCAGCCCCAGGGGGTCTCGGTACGAGCAGTACTTC. As protein: CASSPRGSRYEQYF.

This clone has just a few counts. The V and J genes are TRBV4-2 and TRBJ1-1; 7 positions agree with TRBD1. This CDR3 has 15 residues. V was pared by 4 bases and J by 4 bases, with 9 bases of the junction left unmatched. Germline loops: CDR1 LGHNA, CDR2 YNFKEQ. CDR3 sequence (DNA): TGTGCCAGCAGCCCGAGGGGGCAGAAGGGCACTGAAGCTTTCTTT. It yields the protein CASSPRGQKGTEAFF.

As concerns this clone: Other DNA sequences of this sample code for an identical CDR3. The genes are TRBV7-9 and TRBJ2-1, with unresolved D. Germline values: CDR1 SEHNR, CDR2 FQNEAQ (reference sequence). The CDR3 has 12 residues. Trimming left V 1 base short and J 7 bases short, with 5 bases between. The CDR3 loop reads CASSLVGNEQFF. CDR3 nucleotides: TGTGCCAGCAGCTTAGTAGGTAATGAGCAGTTCTTC.

The rearrangement links TRBV2 to TRBJ2-3; weak D call: TRBD2 (6 bases). This CDR3 has 15 amino acids. Germline V lookup: CDR1 SNHLY, CDR2 FYNNEI. The ends were cut back, 6 bases at V and 0 bases at J, with 13 bases in the middle. As DNA, the CDR3 is TGTGCCAGCAGACCACTAGCAGCTAGCACAGATACGCAGTATTTT. It codes for CASRPLAASTDTQYF.

The rearrangement uses TRBV11-2 and TRBJ2-1, with 10 bases matching TRBD2. The CDR3 covers 16 residues. Germline CDR1 and CDR2: SGHAT and FQNNGV. Germline trimming cut 1 base from V and 7 bases from J; bases unmatched to any gene: 7. CDR3: CASSLGGSGRRNEQFF. The DNA of the CDR3 is TGTGCCAGCAGCTTAGGGGGTAGCGGGAGGAGGAATGAGCAGTTCTTC.

In regard to this clone: The same CDR3 also results from other DNA sequences found in this sample. The V gene is TRBV11-2, the J gene TRBJ2-7; maybe TRBD1 (5 bases). This CDR3 has 12 amino acids. V lost 5 bases and J 4 bases, leaving 9 bases between the germline ends. Germline V gene sequence: CDR1 SGHAT, CDR2 FQNNGV. The CDR3 DNA reads as TGTGCCAGCAGCGCCACAGGTTACGAGCAGTACTTC. Translation: CASSATGYEQYF.

A few counts support this clone. The CDR3 DNA is TGTGCCAGCAGTCCGTCAGGAGGGGCTGGGGCCAACGTCCTGACTTTC. This translates into CASSPSGGAGANVLTF. The chain links TRBV6-4 to TRBJ2-6; the D gene is possibly TRBD2 (6 bases). Germline V gene data show CDR1 as MRHNA and CDR2 as SNTAGT. CDR3 length equals 16 residues. V was pared by 5 bases and J by 2 bases, with 13 bases between.

This rearrangement joins TRBV6-5 to TRBJ2-3; no definite D call. V gave up 2 bases and J gave up 0 bases, with 6 bases separating them. Germline CDR1 reads MNHEY; CDR2 reads SVGAGI. The CDR3 is made up of 14 amino acids. The CDR3 bases are TGTGCCAGCAGTTACCGAACTAGCACAGATACGCAGTATTTT. Translated, it gives CASSYRTSTDTQYF.

V gene TRBV19 combines with J gene TRBJ2-2; 12 bases map to TRBD2. Germline V gene data show CDR1 as LNHDA and CDR2 as SQIVND (reference sequence). The V gene end was trimmed by 2 bases and the J gene end by 4 bases; junction bases not matched to a gene: 5. This CDR3 spans 17 amino acids. The DNA of the CDR3 is TGTGCCAGTAGTATACCCCGACTAGCGGGAGCCACCGGGGAGCTGTTTTTT. Its protein is CASSIPRLAGATGELFF.

Concerning this clone: This probably arose from a read error, given a far larger clone one base away. The chain links TRBV28 to TRBJ2-1, with TRBD2 identical over 12 bases. This CDR3 comprises 16 residues. Germline V gene data show CDR1 as MDHEN and CDR2 as SYDVKM. Germline trimming cut 6 bases from V and 0 bases from J; bases unmatched to any gene: 3. The CDR3 nucleotides are TGTGCCAGCAGCCGGACTAGCGGGACCTCCTACAATGAGCAGTTCTTC. Its translation: CASSRTSGTSYNEQFF.

This chain links TRBV10-3 with TRBJ2-5; D not resolved. V was cut by 8 bases and J by 4 bases, with 14 bases left in between. Germline-derived CDR1 and CDR2 are ENHRY and SYGVKD. The CDR3 has 13 residues. CDR3 sequence reads: CAIGDTPRETQYF. CDR3 DNA sequence: TGTGCCATCGGGGATACCCCCCGAGAGACCCAGTACTTC.

The chain recombines TRBV5-6 with TRBJ1-1; 9 positions agree with TRBD1. The CDR3 spans 15 residues. Looked up from germline, CDR1 is SGHDT and CDR2 is YYEEEE. With V trimmed by 3 bases and J by 1 base, 4 bases remained unmatched. The CDR3 region is CASSYMGQGNTEAFF. The CDR3 coding sequence is TGTGCCAGCAGCTATATGGGACAGGGGAACACTGAAGCTTTCTTT.

This chain links TRBV27 with TRBJ2-1; D not resolved. V lost 1 base and J 4 bases, leaving 8 bases between the germline ends. There are 14 residues in the CDR3. CDR1 MNHEY and CDR2 SMNVEV come from the germline V gene (reference sequence). CDR3: CASSLFARYNEQFF. The CDR3 DNA reads as TGTGCCAGCAGTTTATTTGCCCGATACAATGAGCAGTTCTTC.

The V gene is TRBV10-2, the J gene TRBJ2-5; 8 nucleotides match TRBD1. Per germline, CDR1 WSHSY and CDR2 SAAADI. The V segment lost 4 bases and the J segment 4 bases; nucleotides outside the gene matches: 8. The CDR3 sequence is 15 residues long. The CDR3 DNA follows: TGCGCCAGCAGTGCGGACAGGGTTTTTGGAGAGACCCAGTACTTC. Encoded protein: CASSADRVFGETQYF.

The genes are TRBV5-1 and TRBJ2-1; TRBD2 aligns across 14 bases. The CDR3 length is 17 residues. From germline, CDR1 is SGHRS and CDR2 YFSETQ. The V and J ends lost 8 bases and 4 bases, in that order; junction bases with no gene match: 11. CDR3 bases: TGCGCCAGTTCTGGAGGACTAGCGGGAGGACGATACAATGAGCAGTTCTTC. Amino acids: CASSGGLAGGRYNEQFF.

The DNA for the CDR3 is TGCAGTGCTATGACTGACAATGAGCAGTTCTTC. Translation: CSAMTDNEQFF. The chain joins TRBV20-1 to TRBJ2-1; D gene ambiguous. Germline V CDR1 and CDR2: DFQATT, SNEGSKA (reference sequence). V lost 4 bases, J lost 5 bases, and 6 bases lay in between. CDR3 length: 11 amino acids.

J is TRBJ1-4 and V is TRBV18, with D uncertain. The CDR3 length is 16 residues. CDR1 is KGHSH, CDR2 LQKENI, per germline. Deletions cut 3 bases from V and 0 bases from J, with 11 bases between. This chain's CDR3 is CASSPMRPATNEKLFF. In DNA form, the CDR3 reads TGTGCCAGCTCACCGATGAGACCTGCAACTAATGAAAAACTGTTTTTT.

The chain uses TRBV11-2 and TRBJ2-3; D may correspond to TRBD1 or TRBD2 (7 bases each). This CDR3 is built from 16 residues. Germline CDR1 reads SGHAT; CDR2 reads FQNNGV. The V end was cut by 3 bases, the J end by 2 bases, with 15 bases between. Here the CDR3 reads CASSFQGGGSTDTQYF. CDR3 bases: TGTGCCAGCAGCTTCCAGGGAGGGGGCTCCACAGATACGCAGTATTTT.

The J gene is TRBJ2-3, the V gene TRBV15; no clear D. V was trimmed by 0 bases and J by 0 bases, leaving 7 bases between them. The CDR3 is made up of 15 amino acids. The germline gives CDR1 LNHNV, CDR2 YYDKDF (reference sequence). CDR3 region: CATSRDPGSTDTQYF. The CDR3 DNA sequence: TGTGCCACCAGCAGAGATCCGGGTAGCACAGATACGCAGTATTTT.

Comments on this clone: This may come from a read error, since a much larger clone is one base off. V is TRBV11-2 and J is TRBJ2-1; 11 bases are shared with TRBD2. Germline CDR1 and CDR2: SGHAT and FQNNGV. The V segment lost 5 bases and the J segment 1 base; nucleotides outside the gene matches: 1. CDR3 length: 15 amino acids. The CDR3 coding sequence is TGTGCCAGCAGCCGACTAGCGGGATCCTACAATGAGCAGTTCTTC. It encodes CASSRLAGSYNEQFF.

This chain links TRBV4-1 with TRBJ2-5; D perhaps matches TRBD2 (5 bases). The CDR3 totals 14 residues. Germline V lookup: CDR1 MGHRA, CDR2 YSYEKL. The V end lost 4 bases, the J end lost 2 bases, and 11 bases lay between the germline ends. The CDR3 nucleotides are TGCGCCAGCAGCCCACTAGTACCACAAGAGACCCAGTACTTC. Amino acids: CASSPLVPQETQYF.